This TCR beta chain was sequenced in a study of brain T cells in children with intractable seizures. General observations from the study: Only CDR3 sequence similarity suggested viral specificity, without known HCMV serostatus.

J gave up 3 bases and V 6 bases, and 8 bases lay outside the gene matches. This CDR3 comprises 15 residues. From germline, CDR1 is SNHLY and CDR2 FYNNEI. Only cases whose brain tissue showed the highest T cell transcript signatures were sequenced. Before surgery, patients took at least one anti-epileptic drug. On this clone itself: The target antigen is unknown.

Profiling relied on immunoSEQ multiplex PCR, and the TCRdb table lists in-frame clones only, not all of them. The sample has 62,000 or so clones, about 96% seen once. This chain connects TRBV2 to TRBJ1-5; 7 nucleotides agree with TRBD1. The sequence came from a boy in the first two years of life with focal cortical dysplasia and intractable seizures. Specimen: peripheral blood, collected at surgery. The CDR3, as DNA: TGTGCCAGCAGCGCGTGGACAGGTGTCAATCAGCCCCAGCATTTT. This sequence encodes CASSAWTGVNQPQHF.